This entry features one T cell receptor beta chain sequence. The data belong to a study of T cell changes during pregnancy in multiple sclerosis. V shed 6 bases and J shed 3 bases, with 18 bases lying between them. CDR1 is LNHDA and CDR2 is SQIVND in the germline V gene (reference sequence). The CDR3 length is 15 residues. TCRdb keeps only in-frame clones here, not all; method: immunoSEQ multiplex PCR. The sample lists about 40,000 clones; 85% to 95% were seen once. The TCR sequence derives from a female donor with multiple sclerosis, enrolled in a pregnancy study. The chain carries TRBV19 and TRBJ2-7, with D perhaps TRBD2 (6 bases). Specimen: CD4+ T cells from peripheral blood mononuclear cells, collected before pregnancy. The CDR3 DNA is TGTGCCAGTAGCCAAGGGACTCCTAGAAGCTACGAGCAGTACTTC. Translating gives CASSQGTPRSYEQYF.